This entry concerns a single T cell receptor beta chain. V lost 4 bases to trimming and J lost 4 bases; unmatched junction nucleotides: 12. This CDR3 is 16 amino acids long. Germline CDR1 and CDR2: MGHRA and YSYEKL. The data are from a study of shared clonotypes between healthy human individuals. The donors were all Caucasian adults (living in Nashville, Tennessee). The authors loaded 150 to 250 ng DNA, tens of thousands of T cell genomes, into sorted-subset replicate PCRs. Measured with immunoSEQ multiplex PCR; TCRdb has only the in-frame clones, and not every one. The data show hundreds of thousands of clones, under 80% seen once.

The V and J genes are TRBV4-1 and TRBJ2-7, with 8 positions matching TRBD1. The TCR originated in a woman aged 25 to 45 in good health. Specimen: memory CD4+ T cells sorted from blood. Subset denoted: CD45RA-negative fraction. CDR3 protein: CASSRRVSGGEYEQYF. The CDR3 bases are TGCGCCAGCAGCCGACGAGTTTCAGGGGGCGAATACGAGCAGTACTTC.